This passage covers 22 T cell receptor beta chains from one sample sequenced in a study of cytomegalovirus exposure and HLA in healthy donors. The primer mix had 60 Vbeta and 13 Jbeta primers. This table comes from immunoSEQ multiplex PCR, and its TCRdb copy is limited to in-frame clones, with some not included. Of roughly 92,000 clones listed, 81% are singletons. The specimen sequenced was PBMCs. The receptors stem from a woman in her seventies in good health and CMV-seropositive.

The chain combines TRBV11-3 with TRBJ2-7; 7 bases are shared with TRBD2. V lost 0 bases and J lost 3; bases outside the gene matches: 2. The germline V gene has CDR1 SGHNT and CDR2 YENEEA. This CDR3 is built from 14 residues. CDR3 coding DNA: TGTGCCAGCAGCTTAGAGGGAGGGGTCTACGAGCAGTACTTC. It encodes CASSLEGGVYEQYF.

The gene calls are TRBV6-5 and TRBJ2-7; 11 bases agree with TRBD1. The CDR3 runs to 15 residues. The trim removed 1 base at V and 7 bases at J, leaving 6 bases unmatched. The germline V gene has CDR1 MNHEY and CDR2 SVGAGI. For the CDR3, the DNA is TGTGCCAGCAGTTACTTCAGGACAGGGGGCGCAGAGCAGTACTTC. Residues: CASSYFRTGGAEQYF.

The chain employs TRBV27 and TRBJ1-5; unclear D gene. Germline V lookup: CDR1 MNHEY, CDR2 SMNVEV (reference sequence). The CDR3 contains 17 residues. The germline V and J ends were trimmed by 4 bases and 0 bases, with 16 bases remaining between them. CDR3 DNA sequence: TGTGCCAGCAGTTATATCCCTAGAATGAATAGCAATCAGCCCCAGCATTTT. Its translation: CASSYIPRMNSNQPQHF.

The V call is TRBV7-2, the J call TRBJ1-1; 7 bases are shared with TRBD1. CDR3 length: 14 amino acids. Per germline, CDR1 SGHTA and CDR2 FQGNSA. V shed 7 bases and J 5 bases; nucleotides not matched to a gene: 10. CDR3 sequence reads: CASTQGGLGTEAFF. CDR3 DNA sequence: TGTGCCAGCACCCAAGGGGGCCTCGGGACTGAAGCTTTCTTT.

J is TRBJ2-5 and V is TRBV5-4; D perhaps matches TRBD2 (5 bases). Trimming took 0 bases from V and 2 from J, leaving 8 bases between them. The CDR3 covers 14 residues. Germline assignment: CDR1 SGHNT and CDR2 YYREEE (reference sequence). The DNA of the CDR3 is TGTGCCAGCAGCTTGGCCGGGGAACAAGAGACCCAGTACTTC. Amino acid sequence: CASSLAGEQETQYF.

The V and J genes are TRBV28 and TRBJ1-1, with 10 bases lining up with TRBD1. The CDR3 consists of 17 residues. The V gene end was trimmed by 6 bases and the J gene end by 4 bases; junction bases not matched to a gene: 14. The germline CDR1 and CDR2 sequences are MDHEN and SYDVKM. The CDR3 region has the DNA TGTGCCAGCAGATACCGGGACAGGGGACTGAGGGTCACTGAAGCTTTCTTT. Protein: CASRYRDRGLRVTEAFF.

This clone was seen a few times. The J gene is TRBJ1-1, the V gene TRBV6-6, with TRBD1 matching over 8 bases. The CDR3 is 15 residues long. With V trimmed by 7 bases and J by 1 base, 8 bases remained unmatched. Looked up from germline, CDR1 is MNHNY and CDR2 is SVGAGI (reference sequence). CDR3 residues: CASTAPGTGNTEAFF. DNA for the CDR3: TGTGCCAGCACCGCCCCCGGGACAGGGAACACTGAAGCTTTCTTT.

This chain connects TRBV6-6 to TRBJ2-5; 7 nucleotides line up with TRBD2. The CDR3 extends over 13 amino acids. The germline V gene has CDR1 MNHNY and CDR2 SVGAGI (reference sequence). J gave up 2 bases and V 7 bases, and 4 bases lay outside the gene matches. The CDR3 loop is CASTPSGQETQYF. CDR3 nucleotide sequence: TGTGCCAGCACCCCTAGCGGACAAGAGACCCAGTACTTC.

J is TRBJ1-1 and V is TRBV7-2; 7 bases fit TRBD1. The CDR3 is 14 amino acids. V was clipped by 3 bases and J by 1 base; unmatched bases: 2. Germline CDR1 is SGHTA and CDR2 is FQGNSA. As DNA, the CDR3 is TGTGCCAGCAGCTTGACAGGGCCGAACACTGAAGCTTTCTTT. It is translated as CASSLTGPNTEAFF.

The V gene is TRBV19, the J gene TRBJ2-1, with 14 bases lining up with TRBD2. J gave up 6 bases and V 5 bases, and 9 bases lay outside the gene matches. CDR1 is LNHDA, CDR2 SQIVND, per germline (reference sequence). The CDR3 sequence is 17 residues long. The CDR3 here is CASSPTGGLAGANEQFF. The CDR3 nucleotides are TGTGCCAGTAGTCCGACGGGGGGACTAGCGGGAGCCAATGAGCAGTTCTTC.

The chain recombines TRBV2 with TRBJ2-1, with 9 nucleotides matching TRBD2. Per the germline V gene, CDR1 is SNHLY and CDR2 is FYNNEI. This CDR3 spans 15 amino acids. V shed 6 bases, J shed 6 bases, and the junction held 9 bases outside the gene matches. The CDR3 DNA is TGTGCCAGCAGGCTTGAGGGACTAGCCTTCAATGAGCAGTTCTTC. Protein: CASRLEGLAFNEQFF.

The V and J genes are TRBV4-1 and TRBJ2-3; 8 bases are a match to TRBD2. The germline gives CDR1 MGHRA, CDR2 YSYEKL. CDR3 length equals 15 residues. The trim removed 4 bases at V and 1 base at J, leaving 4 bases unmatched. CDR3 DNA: TGCGCCAGCAGCCGTAGCGGGATCGGCACAGATACGCAGTATTTT. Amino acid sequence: CASSRSGIGTDTQYF.

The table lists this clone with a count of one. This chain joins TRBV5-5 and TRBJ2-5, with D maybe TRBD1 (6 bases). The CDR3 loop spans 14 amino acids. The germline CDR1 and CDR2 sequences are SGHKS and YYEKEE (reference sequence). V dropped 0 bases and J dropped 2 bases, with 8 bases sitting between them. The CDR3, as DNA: TGTGCCAGCAGCTTGGAGGGGGTACAAGAGACCCAGTACTTC. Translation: CASSLEGVQETQYF.

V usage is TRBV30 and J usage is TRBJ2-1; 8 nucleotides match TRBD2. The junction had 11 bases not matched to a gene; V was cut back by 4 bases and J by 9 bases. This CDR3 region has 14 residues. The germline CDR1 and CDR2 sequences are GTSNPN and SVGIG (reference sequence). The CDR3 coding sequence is TGTGCCTGGACCCCCCCCGGGAGGGCCGGTGAGCAGTTCTTC. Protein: CAWTPPGRAGEQFF. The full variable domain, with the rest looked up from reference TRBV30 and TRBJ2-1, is SQTIHQWPATLVQPVGSPLSLECTVEGTSNPNLYWYRQAAGRGLQLLFYSVGIGQISSEVPQNLSASRPQDRQFILSSKKLLLSDSGFYLCAWTPPGRAGEQFFGPGTRLTVL.

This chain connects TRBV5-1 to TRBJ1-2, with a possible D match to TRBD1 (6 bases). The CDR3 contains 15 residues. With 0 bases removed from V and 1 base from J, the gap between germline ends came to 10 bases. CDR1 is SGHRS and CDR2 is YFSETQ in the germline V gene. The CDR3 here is CASSLEGGDNYGYTF. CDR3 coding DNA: TGCGCCAGCAGCTTGGAAGGGGGTGATAACTATGGCTACACCTTC. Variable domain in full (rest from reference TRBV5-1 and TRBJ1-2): KAGVTQTPRYLIKTRGQQVTLSCSPISGHRSVSWYQQTPGQGLQFLFEYFSETQRNKGNFPGRFSGRQFSNSRSEMNVSTLELGDSALYLCASSLEGGDNYGYTFGSGTRLTVV.

CDR3 in DNA: TGTGCCAGTAGTCCATGGACAGGGGGCAGGACTGAAGCTTTCTTT. Its translation: CASSPWTGGRTEAFF. The V gene is TRBV19, the J gene TRBJ1-1, with 11 bases fitting TRBD1. J was trimmed by 5 bases and V by 5 bases; bases with no gene match: 7. The length of the CDR3 is 15 residues. CDR1 and CDR2 from the germline V gene are LNHDA and SQIVND (reference sequence).

This CDR3 reads CASSQVFQGGEQYF. DNA for the CDR3: TGTGCCAGCAGCCAAGTATTCCAGGGTGGCGAGCAGTACTTC. The chain couples TRBV14 to TRBJ2-7; tentative D call: TRBD1 (5 bases). CDR3 length: 14 amino acids. Germline CDR1 is SGHDN and CDR2 is FVKESK. V was cut by 1 base and J by 6 bases, with 13 bases left in between.

For the CDR3, the DNA is TGTGCCAGCAGCCTCGTAGCGGGAGACCGCGCAGATACGCAGTATTTT. Protein product: CASSLVAGDRADTQYF. The chain couples TRBV14 to TRBJ2-3; 9 nucleotides agree with TRBD2. The CDR3 extends over 16 amino acids. Germline V lookup: CDR1 SGHDN, CDR2 FVKESK. The V segment lost 4 bases and the J segment 4 bases; nucleotides outside the gene matches: 9.

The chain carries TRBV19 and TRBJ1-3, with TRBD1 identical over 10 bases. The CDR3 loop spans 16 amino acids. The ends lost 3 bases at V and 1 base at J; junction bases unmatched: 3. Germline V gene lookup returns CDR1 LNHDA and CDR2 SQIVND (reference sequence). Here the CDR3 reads CASSIRQGASGNTIYF. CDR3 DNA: TGTGCCAGTAGTATCCGACAGGGGGCGTCTGGAAACACCATATATTTT.

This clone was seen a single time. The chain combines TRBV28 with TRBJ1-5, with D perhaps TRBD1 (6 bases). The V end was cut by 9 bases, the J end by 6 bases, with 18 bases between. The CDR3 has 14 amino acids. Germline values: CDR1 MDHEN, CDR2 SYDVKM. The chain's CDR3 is CASHRGGNGQPQHF. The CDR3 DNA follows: TGTGCCAGTCATAGGGGGGGCAATGGTCAGCCCCAGCATTTT.

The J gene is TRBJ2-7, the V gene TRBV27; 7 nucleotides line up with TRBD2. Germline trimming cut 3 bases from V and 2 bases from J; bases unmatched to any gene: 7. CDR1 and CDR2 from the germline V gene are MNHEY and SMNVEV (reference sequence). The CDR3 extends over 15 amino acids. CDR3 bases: TGTGCCAGCAGTTTTCGGTGGGAGGGCCCCTACGAGCAGTACTTC. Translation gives CASSFRWEGPYEQYF.

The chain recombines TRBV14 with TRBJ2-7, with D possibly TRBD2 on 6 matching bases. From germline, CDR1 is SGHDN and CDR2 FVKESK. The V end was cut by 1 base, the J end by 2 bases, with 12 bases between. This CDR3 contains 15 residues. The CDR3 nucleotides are TGTGCCAGCAGCCAAGTCGGGAGATTCCCCTACGAGCAGTACTTC. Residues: CASSQVGRFPYEQYF.